The TCR beta chain described here comes from a study of T-cell memory formation after mild COVID-19. This clonotype has a handful of counts. Germline values: CDR1 DFQATT, CDR2 SNEGSKA (reference sequence). CDR3 size: 16 residues. After removal of 0 bases from V and 3 bases from J, the junction contained 10 bases not matched to a gene. Each CDR3 protein gets one entry after TCRdb re-called the 5' RACE reads with MiXCR. The repertoire holds about 290,000 distinct CDR3 sequences, with 15% to 20% as singletons. This chain connects TRBV20-1 to TRBJ2-7; TRBD2 agrees at 8 bases. What was sequenced was PBMCs or a T cell subset sorted from them (not recorded which). The clonotype was recovered from a man younger than 35 who had mild COVID-19 (a few samples of this study predate the infection). Cell type and time point are not known. The CDR3, as DNA: TGCAGTGCTAGAGATGCGGGGGGTCCCCCTAACTACGAGCAGTACTTC. It codes for CSARDAGGPPNYEQYF.